These 27 T cell receptor beta chains came from one sample sequenced in a study of T cells in Graves' hyperthyroidism and ophthalmopathy. TCR beta CDR3 sequences were amplified from RNA transcripts. The study used the HTBI primer set for a first-round RT-PCR of the TCR CDR3. Using its own MiXCR run on the multiplex PCR reads, TCRdb lists one record per CDR3 protein. Of 650,000 to 800,000 distinct CDR3 sequences in the sample, about 45% are singletons; the top ten hold less than 9%. Input material: peripheral blood or thyroid tissue (not recorded which). These receptors all stem from an adult man with Graves' disease, either hyperthyroidism or ophthalmopathy (not recorded which).

In its sample, this clonotype was seen a few times. The chain combines TRBV19 with TRBJ2-7; TRBD2 might be the D (5 bases). The germline V and J ends were trimmed by 4 bases and 0 bases, with 10 bases remaining between them. The germline gives CDR1 LNHDA, CDR2 SQIVND (reference sequence). The CDR3 contains 14 residues. The CDR3 region is CASSRRPDSYEQYF. CDR3 sequence (DNA): TGTGCCAGTAGTAGGAGGCCCGACTCCTACGAGCAGTACTTC.

V gene TRBV10-2 combines with J gene TRBJ2-3, with 7 positions matching TRBD1. CDR3 length: 15 residues. V was pared by 6 bases and J by 5 bases, with 11 bases of the junction left unmatched. The V gene's germline CDR1 is WSHSY and CDR2 SAAADI. Here the CDR3 reads CASRRGQVGRDTQYF. CDR3 nucleotides: TGCGCCAGCAGAAGAGGACAGGTGGGGAGAGATACGCAGTATTTT.

This chain connects TRBV29-1 to TRBJ2-2; 13 bases agree with TRBD2. After removal of 4 bases from V and 1 base from J, the junction contained 18 bases not matched to a gene. Germline CDR1 is SQVTM and CDR2 is ANQGSEA. This CDR3 region has 21 residues. The CDR3 sequence is CSVVGELRRLAGGLNTGELFF. Written as DNA, the CDR3 is TGCAGCGTTGTAGGCGAACTCAGAAGACTAGCGGGAGGTCTGAACACCGGGGAGCTGTTTTTT.

This clonotype was seen many times. The chain carries TRBV29-1 and TRBJ2-6; a weak D match, TRBD1 (6 bases). The length of the CDR3 is 17 residues. Between the trimmed V and J ends, which lost 2 bases and 0 bases, there was a span of 14 bases. The germline V gene encodes CDR1 SQVTM and CDR2 ANQGSEA. CDR3 DNA sequence: TGCAGCGTTGAATTTGGGGACATTGACTCTGGGGCCAACGTCCTGACTTTC. It codes for CSVEFGDIDSGANVLTF.

This clonotype was detected many times. The rearrangement joins TRBV10-3 to TRBJ1-2; a weak D match, TRBD1 (5 bases). With 11 bases removed from V and 0 bases from J, the gap between germline ends came to 16 bases. The CDR3 contains 14 residues. The germline V gene encodes CDR1 ENHRY and CDR2 SYGVKD. The CDR3 loop is CAVLRDGTNYGYTF. CDR3 nucleotide sequence: TGTGCCGTGCTCCGGGACGGGACTAACTATGGCTACACCTTC.

J is TRBJ2-7 and V is TRBV9; 7 bases map to TRBD2. There are 14 residues in the CDR3. From germline, CDR1 is SGDLS and CDR2 YYNGEE. V lost 4 bases to trimming and J lost 1 base; unmatched junction nucleotides: 5. CDR3 protein: CASSRGVGSYEQYF. In DNA form, the CDR3 reads TGTGCCAGCAGCCGGGGGGTAGGGTCCTACGAGCAGTACTTC.

The rearrangement joins TRBV20-1 to TRBJ2-7, with TRBD2 matching 14 bases. Germline loops: CDR1 DFQATT, CDR2 SNEGSKA (reference sequence). The V segment lost 3 bases and the J segment 5 bases; nucleotides outside the gene matches: 3. The CDR3 is 14 amino acids. In DNA form, the CDR3 reads TGCAGTGCTAGTCCGGGACTAGCGGGGGACGAGCAGTACTTC. Translating it yields CSASPGLAGDEQYF.

This clonotype was detected ten times or more. This sequence joins TRBV25-1 and TRBJ1-1; D not certain. This CDR3 is 14 amino acids long. Trimming shortened V by 1 base and J by 1 base, and 7 bases separated the two germline ends. Looked up from germline, CDR1 is MGHDK and CDR2 is SYGVNS. CDR3 protein: CASSELMGNTEAFF. CDR3 DNA: TGTGCCAGCAGTGAATTGATGGGGAACACTGAAGCTTTCTTT. Full variable domain (outside the CDR3, taken from reference TRBV25-1 and TRBJ1-1): EADIYQTPRYLVIGTGKKITLECSQTMGHDKMYWYQQDPGMELHLIHYSYGVNSTEKGDLSSESTVSRIRTEHFPLTLESARPSHTSQYLCASSELMGNTEAFFGQGTRLTVV.

This clonotype was picked up many times. This chain connects TRBV11-2 to TRBJ1-3, with D uncertain. The length of the CDR3 is 12 residues. The V end lost 3 bases, the J end lost 7 bases, and 7 bases lay between the germline ends. CDR1 is SGHAT and CDR2 is FQNNGV in the germline V gene. CDR3 in amino acids: CASSFGSNTIYF. The CDR3 region has the DNA TGTGCCAGCAGCTTCGGGTCTAACACCATATATTTT.

About this clonotype: This could be a read error, since a much larger clone is one nucleotide away. The conserved phenylalanine or tryptophan normally closing the CDR3 is absent here, so this likely arose from a read error. The V gene is TRBV9, the J gene TRBJ1-1, with D hard to call. V shed 0 bases and J shed 2 bases, with 8 bases lying between them. The V gene's germline CDR1 is SGDLS and CDR2 YYNGEE. CDR3 length: 14 amino acids. CDR3 in amino acids: CASSVAPTNTEAFY. The CDR3 DNA is TGTGCCAGCAGCGTAGCCCCGACCAACACTGAAGCTTTCTAT.

This clonotype was detected many times. The V gene is TRBV29-1, the J gene TRBJ2-5; no firm D call. CDR1 is SQVTM and CDR2 is ANQGSEA in the germline V gene. V was pared by 7 bases and J by 5 bases, with 14 bases between. The CDR3 length is 12 residues. The CDR3 bases are TGCAGCGGCAGCCGACGAGCGGAGACCCAGTACTTC. Protein: CSGSRRAETQYF.

The table lists this clonotype with a few counts. A read error may be the cause here, since a much bigger clone is one base away. J is TRBJ2-2 and V is TRBV29-1; 9 bases are shared with TRBD1. The CDR3 runs 10 residues. The germline gives CDR1 SQVTM, CDR2 ANQGSEA. V dropped 6 bases and J dropped 14; count of bases not matched to a gene: 4. Here the CDR3 reads CSVGQGGLFF. The CDR3 bases are TGCAGCGTGGGACAGGGAGGTCTGTTTTTT.

This clonotype was detected a few times. The chain links TRBV10-3 to TRBJ2-7; no clear D. This CDR3 region has 12 residues. V lost 10 bases, J lost 0 bases, and 10 bases lay in between. The germline V gene has CDR1 ENHRY and CDR2 SYGVKD. This CDR3 reads CASRTASYEQYF. The CDR3 nucleotides read TGTGCCAGCAGAACAGCCTCCTACGAGCAGTACTTC.

This clonotype was recorded once. J is TRBJ1-5 and V is TRBV29-1, with D perhaps TRBD1 (5 bases). The CDR3 is made up of 10 amino acids. Germline V CDR1 and CDR2: SQVTM, ANQGSEA. The V and J ends lost 4 bases and 15 bases respectively, with 13 bases between them. The CDR3 DNA reads TGCAGCGTTGTTCCGTCAGGGAGGCATTTT. Translation: CSVVPSGRHF.

This clonotype was seen many times. The chain employs TRBV2 and TRBJ1-5, with D tentatively TRBD1 (5 bases). The CDR3 has 14 amino acids. Germline V gene sequence: CDR1 SNHLY, CDR2 FYNNEI. V dropped 3 bases and J dropped 2 bases, with 8 bases sitting between them. CDR3 residues: CASSDLQGNQPQHF. The CDR3 coding sequence is TGTGCCAGCAGTGATTTACAGGGCAATCAGCCCCAGCATTTT.

This clonotype was seen a handful of times. One end of the junction varies from germline; a read error may be responsible. The rearrangement joins TRBV10-3 to TRBJ1-1, with 10 bases lining up with TRBD1. The CDR3 spans 16 residues. Germline V gives CDR1 ENHRY, CDR2 SYGVKD. CDR3 in DNA: TGTGCCAGCAGTTCGGTCCTGCGATCGATTGGGGACAGGGGTTTCTTC. It yields the protein CASSSVLRSIGDRGFF.

To note about this clonotype: A single base separates this from a much larger clone, so it may be a read error. J is TRBJ2-2 and V is TRBV7-7, with TRBD1 identical over 9 bases. Germline loops: CDR1 SSHAT, CDR2 FNYEAQ (reference sequence). The CDR3 runs to 14 residues. CDR3 nucleotides: TGTGCTAGCAGCACGGACAGGGGCACCGGGGAGCTGTTTTTT. This codes for CASSTDRGTGELFF.

The genes are TRBV20-1 and TRBJ1-5; 7 bases are shared with TRBD1. V gave up 4 bases and J gave up 5 bases; unmatched junction bases: 8. Germline V CDR1 and CDR2: DFQATT, SNEGSKA (reference sequence). The CDR3 runs 14 residues. CDR3: CSATAGQNYQPQHF. The CDR3 bases are TGCAGTGCTACCGCGGGACAGAATTATCAGCCCCAGCATTTT.

This clonotype occurred a few times. The genes are TRBV7-2 and TRBJ2-5, with TRBD1 matching over 9 bases. CDR1 is SGHTA, CDR2 FQGNSA, per germline. The ends lost 3 bases at V and 5 bases at J; junction bases unmatched: 10. The CDR3 spans 16 residues. The CDR3 region has the DNA TGTGCCAGCAGCTTGGCCCGGGACAGGGTGGCCGAGACCCAGTACTTC. Its translation is CASSLARDRVAETQYF.

In this sample, this clonotype turned up a few times. The V and J genes are TRBV5-1 and TRBJ1-1; D is possibly TRBD1 (5 bases). Trimming cost V 0 bases and J 1 base, with 10 bases left between them. The CDR3 extends over 15 amino acids. The germline gives CDR1 SGHRS, CDR2 YFSETQ. The CDR3: CASSLASGGNTEAFF. The CDR3 nucleotides are TGCGCCAGCAGCTTGGCCTCTGGGGGGAACACTGAAGCTTTCTTT.

The chain has TRBV5-1 and TRBJ2-7; maybe TRBD1 (6 bases). V lost 3 bases to trimming and J lost 6 bases, with 16 bases between them. The CDR3 sequence is 14 residues long. Germline V CDR1 and CDR2: SGHRS, YFSETQ. This CDR3 reads CASSSRQEVGEQYF. The CDR3 DNA follows: TGCGCCAGCAGCTCAAGACAGGAAGTGGGCGAGCAGTACTTC. Looking up the rest from reference TRBV5-1 and TRBJ2-7 gives the full variable domain: KAGVTQTPRYLIKTRGQQVTLSCSPISGHRSVSWYQQTPGQGLQFLFEYFSETQRNKGNFPGRFSGRQFSNSRSEMNVSTLELGDSALYLCASSSRQEVGEQYFGPGTRLTVT.

The table lists this clonotype with a few counts. This chain joins TRBV7-9 and TRBJ1-4; a weak D match, TRBD1 (5 bases). Trimming removed 1 base at V and 5 bases at J, with 14 bases between. Germline CDR1 SEHNR, CDR2 FQNEAQ (reference sequence). This CDR3 region has 16 residues. The chain's CDR3 is CASSLDSAGMNEKLFF. The CDR3 coding sequence is TGTGCCAGCAGCTTAGATTCGGCAGGGATGAATGAAAAACTGTTTTTT.

CDR3 in amino acids: CASSRDGVGPQHF. The CDR3 nucleotides read TGTGCCAGCAGCCGGGACGGCGTCGGCCCCCAGCATTTT. The gene calls are TRBV7-2 and TRBJ1-5, with D possibly being TRBD1 (5 bases). Germline V gives CDR1 SGHTA, CDR2 FQGNSA. V gave up 5 bases and J gave up 10 bases, with 15 bases separating them. The CDR3 loop spans 13 amino acids.

The chain links TRBV20-1 to TRBJ2-5; TRBD2 aligns across 7 bases. This CDR3 spans 15 amino acids. The J segment lost 5 bases and the V segment lost 6 bases, leaving 15 bases of the junction unmatched. Per germline, CDR1 DFQATT and CDR2 SNEGSKA (reference sequence). The CDR3 DNA reads as TGCAGTGCCACACCTAGCGGAAAACCCTGGGAGACCCAGTACTTC. Translation: CSATPSGKPWETQYF.

Many counts were recorded for this clonotype. The chain is built from TRBV19 and TRBJ2-7; D is perhaps TRBD2 (5 bases). The V and J ends lost 5 bases and 2 bases respectively, with 10 bases between them. The germline CDR1 and CDR2 sequences are LNHDA and SQIVND (reference sequence). The CDR3 has 13 amino acids. As DNA, the CDR3 is TGTGCCAGTAGTCGGGGAGCCACCTACGAGCAGTACTTC. It yields the protein CASSRGATYEQYF.

The gene calls are TRBV6-6 and TRBJ1-2; the D is unclear. With 8 bases removed from V and 4 bases from J, the gap between germline ends came to 14 bases. The CDR3 is made up of 13 amino acids. Per the germline V gene, CDR1 is MNHNY and CDR2 is SVGAGI (reference sequence). CDR3 nucleotide sequence: TGTGCCAGCCTCAACGGTTTCGGCTATGGCTACACCTTC. Protein product: CASLNGFGYGYTF.

This clonotype was found many times. V is TRBV15 and J is TRBJ1-5; 8 nucleotides line up with TRBD1. Germline V CDR1 and CDR2: LNHNV, YYDKDF (reference sequence). This CDR3 contains 14 residues. V lost 5 bases to trimming and J lost 5 bases; unmatched junction nucleotides: 5. CDR3 sequence: CATSGDRRDQPQHF. In nucleotides, the CDR3 is TGTGCCACCAGCGGGGACAGGAGGGATCAGCCCCAGCATTTT.